This T cell receptor beta chain was obtained from a study of identical twins. Template switching introduced a universal primer site, and the cDNA bore unique molecular identifiers. Using its own MiXCR run on the 5' RACE reads, TCRdb lists one record per CDR3 protein. The profile covers roughly 190,000 distinct CDR3 sequences, with less than 20% appearing a single time and less than 45% taken by the ten largest. Only healthy Caucasians were enrolled as donors. Comments on this clonotype: Its matching antigen is unknown.

The CDR3 has 13 amino acids. The V and J ends lost 8 bases and 5 bases, in that order; junction bases with no gene match: 4. Germline assignment: CDR1 SNHLY and CDR2 FYNNEI. Points from the study as a whole: Alpha sequences out of frame and shared by twins had excess low generation probability. The more abundant beta clonotypes in cord blood had fewer insertions, and memory repertoires did not show this.

A further study also used this sample, focusing on T cells expressing NK-cell markers.

The rearrangement uses TRBV2 and TRBJ2-1; 9 nucleotides agree with TRBD2. Sequences were obtained from CD8+ T cells sorted from blood. The origin of this receptor is a woman aged 18-30 years in good health. This chain's CDR3 is CASLAGHDNEQFF. The CDR3 coding sequence is TGTGCCAGCCTAGCGGGACACGACAATGAGCAGTTCTTC.